This T cell receptor beta chain was identified in a study of regulatory T cells in long-lasting Graves disease. Study findings and constraints: TCR diversity was lower in persistent Graves' patients (versus newly diagnosed ones).

Stated time point: newly diagnosed GD, antithyroid drugs for less than 3 months. Construction of the TCR library relied on RNA isolated from PBMCs. Sequencing libraries for TCR beta were prepared with iRepertoire HTBI primers and Arm-PCR of CDR3 regions. TCRdb independently ran MiXCR on the multiplex PCR reads; one entry per CDR3 protein. The sample gives about 460,000 distinct CDR3 sequences, 13% to 15% of which show up once; approximately 17% is in the top ten. This clonotype has a handful of counts. Its antigen is not known. A further study also used this sample, focusing on T cells in Graves' hyperthyroidism and ophthalmopathy. As that report states: Absent ophthalmopathy progression within 18 months defined stable Graves' hyperthyroidism.

The receptor's source is a woman aged 45-65 years with Graves disease. The sample was peripheral blood mononuclear cells (PBMCs), taken at new diagnosis, from a patient treated with antithyroid drugs.

The CDR3 nucleotides read TGTGCCAGCAGTCCGGGACTAGTGCCTATCATTCAAGAGACCCAGTACTTC. Protein sequence: CASSPGLVPIIQETQYF. The V call is TRBV5-5, the J call TRBJ2-5; 8 bases align to TRBD2. Looked up from germline, CDR1 is SGHKS and CDR2 is YYEKEE (reference sequence). This CDR3 spans 17 amino acids. J gave up 2 bases and V 5 bases, and 14 bases lay outside the gene matches.